This TCR beta chain was identified during a study of blood T cell repertoires in COVID-19. Authors' methods: Reference gene primer amplification yielded estimated nucleated cell counts. This table comes from immunoSEQ multiplex PCR, and its TCRdb copy is limited to in-frame clones, with some not included. Clone size and the V and J calls come from that table; the DNA yielded D and trimming. The sample comprises around 300,000 clones, roughly 89% of which are singletons, and 3.5% to 4.5% rests with the top ten. This clone was recorded a few times. CDR1 is KGHSH and CDR2 is LQKENI in the germline V gene. V dropped 3 bases and J dropped 4 bases, with 9 bases sitting between them. CDR3 length: 14 residues.

Material: PBMCs or T cells enriched from blood (not recorded which). This TCR came from a woman aged 18 to 35 with acute COVID-19. The genes are TRBV18 and TRBJ2-2; D not resolved. CDR3 amino acids: CASSPLTGTGELFF. In nucleotides, the CDR3 is TGTGCCAGCTCACCCTTGACTGGCACCGGGGAGCTGTTTTTT.